Sequencing of this T cell receptor beta chain was carried out in a study of siplizumab effects on memory and regulatory T cells. Findings and limits, study-wide: A naive or memory phenotype could not be assigned to roughly 75-96% of the proliferating CD4+ or CD8+ clones.

Between the trimmed V and J ends, which lost 4 bases and 4 bases, there was a span of 16 bases. Germline V gene data show CDR1 as PRHDT and CDR2 as FYEKMQ (reference sequence). The CDR3 contains 15 residues. Assaying covered 100,000 or so TCR templates per sample. Measured with immunoSEQ multiplex PCR; TCRdb has only the in-frame clones, and not every one. The data show some 81,000 clones, with 85% to 95% seen just once and under 20% held by the top ten. On this clone itself: Its antigen remains unknown.

The chain is built from TRBV13 and TRBJ1-2; a possible D gene is TRBD1 (5 bases). The clonotype originates from a human donor in good health. The material sequenced was CD8+ T cells sorted from blood. The CDR3 loop is CASSSGTGVFYGYTF. CDR3 DNA sequence: TGTGCCAGCAGCTCCGGGACGGGGGTCTTCTATGGCTACACCTTC.